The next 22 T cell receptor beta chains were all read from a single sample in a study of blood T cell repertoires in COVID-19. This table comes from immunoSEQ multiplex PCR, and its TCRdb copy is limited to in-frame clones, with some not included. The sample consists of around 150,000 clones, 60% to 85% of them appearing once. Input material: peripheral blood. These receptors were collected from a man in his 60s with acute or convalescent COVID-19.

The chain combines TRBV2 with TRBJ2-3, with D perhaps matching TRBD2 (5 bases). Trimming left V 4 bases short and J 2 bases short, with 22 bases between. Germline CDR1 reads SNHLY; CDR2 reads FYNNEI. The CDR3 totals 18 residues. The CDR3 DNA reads TGTGCCAGCAGTGTCGCCGGGCGGAACGGGGAACCCACAGATACGCAGTATTTT. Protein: CASSVAGRNGEPTDTQYF.

The CDR3 DNA sequence: TGTGCCATCAGCTTCAGGGGGTCATGGGAGCAGTTCTTC. Translation: CAISFRGSWEQFF. The chain joins TRBV10-3 to TRBJ2-1, with 7 positions matching TRBD1. Germline V gene sequence: CDR1 ENHRY, CDR2 SYGVKD. This CDR3 has 13 residues. The J segment lost 10 bases and the V segment lost 6 bases, leaving 9 bases of the junction unmatched.

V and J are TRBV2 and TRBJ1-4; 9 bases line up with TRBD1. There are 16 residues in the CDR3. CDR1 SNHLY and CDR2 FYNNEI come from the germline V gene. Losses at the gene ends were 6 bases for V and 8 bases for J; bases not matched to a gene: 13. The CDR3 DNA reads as TGTGCCAGCAGCGCCCTCCGGGACAGGGCAAGGGAAAAACTGTTTTTT. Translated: CASSALRDRAREKLFF.

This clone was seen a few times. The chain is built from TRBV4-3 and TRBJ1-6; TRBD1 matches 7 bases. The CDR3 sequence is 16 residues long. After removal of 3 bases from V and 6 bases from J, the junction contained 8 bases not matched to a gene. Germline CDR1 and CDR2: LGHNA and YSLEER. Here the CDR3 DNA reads TGCGCCAGCAGCCAGACCCCAGGGGGTGGTAATTCACCCCTCCACTTT. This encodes CASSQTPGGGNSPLHF.

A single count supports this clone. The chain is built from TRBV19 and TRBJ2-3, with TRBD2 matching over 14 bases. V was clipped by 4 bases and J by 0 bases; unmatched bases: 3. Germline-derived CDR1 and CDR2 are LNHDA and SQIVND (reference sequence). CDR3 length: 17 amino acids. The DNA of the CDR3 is TGTGCCAGTAGTAGGGGACTAGCGGGGGTCAGCACAGATACGCAGTATTTT. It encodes CASSRGLAGVSTDTQYF.

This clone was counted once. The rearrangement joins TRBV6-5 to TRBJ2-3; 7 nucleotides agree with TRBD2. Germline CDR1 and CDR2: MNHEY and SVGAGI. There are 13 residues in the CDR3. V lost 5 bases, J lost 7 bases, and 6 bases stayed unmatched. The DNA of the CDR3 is TGTGCCAGCAGTCCTAGCGGCGGAAATACGCAGTATTTT. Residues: CASSPSGGNTQYF.

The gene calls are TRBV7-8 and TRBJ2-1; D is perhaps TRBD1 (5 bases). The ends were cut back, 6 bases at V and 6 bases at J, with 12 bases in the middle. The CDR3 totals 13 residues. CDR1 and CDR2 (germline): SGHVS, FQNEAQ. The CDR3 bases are TGTGCCAGCAGTGACAGTATAAGCAATGAGCAGTTCTTC. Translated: CASSDSISNEQFF.

CDR3 DNA: TGTGCTAGTGGTTTGTTGACAGCAGATACCGGGGAGCTGTTTTTT. Translated, it gives CASGLLTADTGELFF. The rearrangement joins TRBV12-5 to TRBJ2-2; tentatively, D is TRBD1 (5 bases). Germline values: CDR1 LGHNT, CDR2 FRNRAP. V was trimmed by 2 bases and J by 5 bases, leaving 12 bases between them. The CDR3 has 15 amino acids. Full variable domain (missing parts from reference TRBV12-5 and TRBJ2-2): DARVTQTPRHKVTEMGQEVTMRCQPILGHNTVFWYRQTMMQGLELLAYFRNRAPLDDSGMPKDRFSAEMPDATLATLKIQPSEPRDSAVYFCASGLLTADTGELFFGEGSRLTVL.

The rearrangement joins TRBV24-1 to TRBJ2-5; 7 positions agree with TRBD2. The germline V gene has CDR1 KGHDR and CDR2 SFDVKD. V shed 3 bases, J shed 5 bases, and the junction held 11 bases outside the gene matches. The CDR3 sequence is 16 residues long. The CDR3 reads CATSDTRNLGGETQYF. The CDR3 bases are TGTGCCACCAGTGATACCCGTAACCTGGGAGGGGAGACCCAGTACTTC.

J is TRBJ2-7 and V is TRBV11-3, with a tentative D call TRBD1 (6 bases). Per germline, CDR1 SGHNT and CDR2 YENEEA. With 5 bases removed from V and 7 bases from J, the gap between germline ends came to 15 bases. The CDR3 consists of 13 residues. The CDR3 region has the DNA TGTGCCAGCAGCCGAAGGGGACAAAGAGAGCAGTACTTC. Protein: CASSRRGQREQYF. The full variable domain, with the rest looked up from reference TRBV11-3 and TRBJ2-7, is EAGVVQSPRYKIIEKKQPVAFWCNPISGHNTLYWYLQNLGQGPELLIRYENEEAVDDSQLPKDRFSAERLKGVDSTLKIQPAELGDSAVYLCASSRRGQREQYFGPGTRLTVT.

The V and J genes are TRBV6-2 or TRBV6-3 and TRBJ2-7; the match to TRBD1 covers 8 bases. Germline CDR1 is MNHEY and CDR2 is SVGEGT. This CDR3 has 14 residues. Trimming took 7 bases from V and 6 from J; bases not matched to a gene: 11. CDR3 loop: CASTPRETGVEQYF. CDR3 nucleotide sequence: TGTGCCAGCACCCCCCGGGAGACAGGGGTCGAGCAGTACTTC.

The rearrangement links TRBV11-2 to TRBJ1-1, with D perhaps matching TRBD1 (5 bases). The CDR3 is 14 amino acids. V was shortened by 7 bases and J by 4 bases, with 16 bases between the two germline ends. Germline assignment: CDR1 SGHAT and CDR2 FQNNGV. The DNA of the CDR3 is TGTGCCAGCACCAGAACCACAGGTAGCACTGAAGCTTTCTTT. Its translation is CASTRTTGSTEAFF.

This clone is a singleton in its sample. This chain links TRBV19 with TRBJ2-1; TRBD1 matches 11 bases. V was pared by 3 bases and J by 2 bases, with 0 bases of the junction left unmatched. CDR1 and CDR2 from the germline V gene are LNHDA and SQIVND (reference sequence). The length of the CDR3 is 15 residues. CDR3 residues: CASSMGQGAYNEQFF. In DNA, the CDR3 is TGTGCCAGTAGTATGGGACAGGGGGCCTACAATGAGCAGTTCTTC. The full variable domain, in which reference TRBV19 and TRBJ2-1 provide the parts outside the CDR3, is DGGITQSPKYLFRKEGQNVTLSCEQNLNHDAMYWYRQDPGQGLRLIYYSQIVNDFQKGDIAEGYSVSREKKESFPLTVTSAQKNPTAFYLCASSMGQGAYNEQFFGPGTRLTVL.

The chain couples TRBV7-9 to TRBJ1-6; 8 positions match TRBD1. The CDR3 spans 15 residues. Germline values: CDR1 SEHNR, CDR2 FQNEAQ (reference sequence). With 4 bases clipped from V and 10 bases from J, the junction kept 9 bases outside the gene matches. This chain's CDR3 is CASSSTGQGGSPLHF. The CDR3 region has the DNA TGTGCCAGCAGCTCAACTGGACAGGGTGGATCACCCCTCCACTTT.

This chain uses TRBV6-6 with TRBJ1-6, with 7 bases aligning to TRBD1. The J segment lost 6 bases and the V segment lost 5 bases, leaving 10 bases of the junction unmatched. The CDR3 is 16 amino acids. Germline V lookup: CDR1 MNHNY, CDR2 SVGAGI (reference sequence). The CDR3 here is CASSRTRTGINSPLHF. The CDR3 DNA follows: TGTGCCAGCAGTCGAACCCGGACAGGCATTAATTCACCCCTCCACTTT.

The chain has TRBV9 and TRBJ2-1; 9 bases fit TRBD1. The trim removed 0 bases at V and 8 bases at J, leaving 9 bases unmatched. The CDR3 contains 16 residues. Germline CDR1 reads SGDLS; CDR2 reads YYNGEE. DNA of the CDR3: TGTGCCAGCAGCGTAGTAGGGGGACAGGGTACGGATGAGCAGTTCTTC. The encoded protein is CASSVVGGQGTDEQFF.

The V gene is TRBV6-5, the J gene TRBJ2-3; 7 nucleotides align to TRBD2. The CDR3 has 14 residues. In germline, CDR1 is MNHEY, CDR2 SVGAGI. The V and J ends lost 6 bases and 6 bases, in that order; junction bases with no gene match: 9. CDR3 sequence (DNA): TGTGCCAGCAGGTTTAGCGGGCCCGGGGATACGCAGTATTTT. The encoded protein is CASRFSGPGDTQYF.

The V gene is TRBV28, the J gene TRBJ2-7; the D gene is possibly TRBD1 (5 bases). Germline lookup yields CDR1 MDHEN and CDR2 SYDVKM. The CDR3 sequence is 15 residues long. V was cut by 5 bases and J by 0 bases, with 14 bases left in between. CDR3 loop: CASSIPQGGSYEQYF. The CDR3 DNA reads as TGTGCCAGCAGTATTCCCCAGGGCGGCTCCTACGAGCAGTACTTC.

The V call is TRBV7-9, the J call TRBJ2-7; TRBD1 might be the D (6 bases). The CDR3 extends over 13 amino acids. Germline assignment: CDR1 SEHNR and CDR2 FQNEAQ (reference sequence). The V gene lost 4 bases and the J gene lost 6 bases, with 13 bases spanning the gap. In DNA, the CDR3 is TGTGCCAGCAGCTCATATGCGGACAGCGAGCAGTACTTC. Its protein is CASSSYADSEQYF.

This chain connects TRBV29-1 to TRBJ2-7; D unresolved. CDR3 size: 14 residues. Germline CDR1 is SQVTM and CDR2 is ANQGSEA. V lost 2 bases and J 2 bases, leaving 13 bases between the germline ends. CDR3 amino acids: CSVEWRGSPYEQYF. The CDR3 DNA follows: TGCAGCGTTGAATGGCGCGGATCCCCCTACGAGCAGTACTTC.

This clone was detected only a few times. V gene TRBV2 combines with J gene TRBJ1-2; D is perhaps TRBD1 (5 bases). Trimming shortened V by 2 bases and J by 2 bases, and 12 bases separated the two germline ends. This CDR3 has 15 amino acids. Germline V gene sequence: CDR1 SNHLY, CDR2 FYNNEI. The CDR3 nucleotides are TGTGCCAGCAGTGAATCACAGGACCTCAACTATGGCTACACCTTC. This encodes CASSESQDLNYGYTF.

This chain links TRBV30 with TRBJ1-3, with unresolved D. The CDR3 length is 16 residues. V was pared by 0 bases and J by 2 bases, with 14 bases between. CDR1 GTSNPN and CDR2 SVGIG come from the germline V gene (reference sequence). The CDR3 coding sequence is TGTGCCTGGAGTGTACATGCGGTGTTTGCTGGAAACACCATATATTTT. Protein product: CAWSVHAVFAGNTIYF.